This T cell receptor (beta chain) is from a study of early T cells in non-severe SARS-CoV-2 infection. On the study more broadly: The study sequenced bulk RNA from unsorted whole blood, with chains unpaired. Study-wide results and caveats: In VDJdb matching, anti-spike CD8 responses were favored while private and CD4 specificities went missing.

Each cDNA molecule carried a unique molecular identifier. MiXCR was run by TCRdb on the 5' RACE reads, yielding one entry per CDR3 protein. The data hold about 48,000 distinct CDR3 sequences, with 5.6% observed a single time. This clonotype appeared a few times. The antigen remains undetermined. The specimen sequenced was whole blood. The TCR sequence derives from an adult who was a healthcare worker with PCR-confirmed SARS-CoV-2 infection or an uninfected control (not recorded which).

CDR3 nucleotides: TGTGCCAGCAGAAAGGGACAGCTGAACACTGAAGCTTTCTTT. Protein product: CASRKGQLNTEAFF. The rearrangement uses TRBV6-2 or TRBV6-3 and TRBJ1-1; 7 bases line up with TRBD1. Germline V gene sequence: CDR1 MNHEY, CDR2 SVGEGT. This CDR3 comprises 14 residues. V lost 6 bases to trimming and J lost 0 bases; unmatched junction nucleotides: 4.